This T cell receptor (beta chain) was identified during a study of OX40 agonist ivuxolimab in advanced cancers. Study-wide results and limits: Within 6 weeks, CD4+ and CD8+ blood T cells expanded clonally at 0.1 to 3.0 mg/kg. Relatively little clonal expansion, among the lowest observed, appeared in partial responders at 0.1-3.0 mg/kg.

This clone was detected only a few times. Its antigen is still unknown. The CDR3 consists of 14 residues. Germline CDR1 is SGHVS and CDR2 is FNYEAQ. Trimming shortened V by 5 bases and J by 1 base, and 12 bases separated the two germline ends. Generated by immunoSEQ multiplex PCR, the TCRdb table keeps only in-frame clones and is missing some. The table shows around 65,000 clones, with nearly 95% occurring only once. V usage is TRBV7-6 and J usage is TRBJ2-7; tentatively, D is TRBD2 (6 bases). This clonotype was sampled from an adult with an advanced solid tumor such as melanoma, head and neck, liver or kidney cancer. The source material was CD4+ or CD8+ T cells sorted from blood, sampled in a trial of the OX40 agonist ivuxolimab. CDR3 bases: TGTGCCAGCAGCGAAGCGGGTCCATCCTACGAGCAGTACTTC. Amino acids: CASSEAGPSYEQYF.